These T cell receptor beta chains were read from a single sample in a study of T cells in Graves' hyperthyroidism and ophthalmopathy. TCRdb reprocessed the multiplex PCR reads via MiXCR and lists one record per CDR3 protein. The profile covers roughly 580,000 distinct CDR3 sequences, with approximately 15% appearing a single time and more than 4.5% taken by the ten largest. Material for sequencing was blood. The receptors stem from a young woman with Graves' hyperthyroidism that later progressed to Graves' ophthalmopathy. Each CDR3 is given with its conserved first and last residue. Fields, in order: CDR3 length, clone size, D gene, V gene, J gene, CDR3 DNA, CDR3 protein. A D gene is named only where the DNA matches it firmly. The listing skips clone size in some rows; elsewhere it reads once, few, many or a size class.

15	many	NA	TRBV10-3	TRBJ2-5	TGTGCCATCAGTGAGTCCAAGGGCTCCCAAGAGACCCAGTACTTC	CAISESKGSQETQYF
19	many	TRBD1	TRBV12-3/TRBV12-4	TRBJ1-1	TGTGCCAGCAACCATCCTGGCAAGGGGGCGCATCAGGGGTACACTGAAGCTTTCTTT	CASNHPGKGAHQGYTEAFF
17	many	TRBD2	TRBV5-8	TRBJ2-5	TGTGCCAGCAGCTTGGGACTAGCGGTAGAGTACCAAGAGACCCAGTACTTC	CASSLGLAVEYQETQYF
15	many	TRBD2	TRBV29-1	TRBJ2-3	TGCAGCGTTCGAGTGACTAGCGAGGTCACAGATACGCAGTATTTT	CSVRVTSEVTDTQYF
19	many	NA	TRBV15	TRBJ1-5	TGTGCCACCAGCAGAGACATACGTTCCCGGGGGGGTAGCAATCAGCCCCAGCATTTT	CATSRDIRSRGGSNQPQHF
14	NA	NA	TRBV24-1	TRBJ2-3	TGTGCCACCAGTGTAGTGGGAACCACAGATACGCAGTATTTT	CATSVVGTTDTQYF
16	NA	NA	TRBV19	TRBJ1-5	TGTGCCAGTACCAAATCGGGGGAGGGGGTCAATCAGCCCCAGCATTTT	CASTKSGEGVNQPQHF
13	NA	TRBD2	TRBV3-1	TRBJ2-7	TGTGCCAGCAGCCCGACTAGCGCACACGAGCAGTACTTC	CASSPTSAHEQYF
15	NA	TRBD2	TRBV20-1	TRBJ2-5	TGCAGTGCTGATCCTAGCGGGACCCTTGGGGAGACCCAGTACTTC	CSADPSGTLGETQYF
14	many	NA	TRBV12-5	TRBJ2-7	TGTGCTACCACTGAGGGGCCCCAACCTTACGAGCAGTACTTC	CATTEGPQPYEQYF
11	few	NA	TRBV19	TRBJ2-4	TGTGCCAGTTCAACGGTCAACATTCAGTACTTC	CASSTVNIQYF
14	NA	TRBD2	TRBV18	TRBJ2-1	TGTGCCAGCTCACCACAAGAGCGGGAGTATGAGCAGTTCTTC	CASSPQEREYEQFF
16	many	NA	TRBV6-5	TRBJ1-4	TGTGCCAGCAGTTACTCGATTGGCTGGGCTGGGGAAAAACTGTTTTTT	CASSYSIGWAGEKLFF
13	many	NA	TRBV2	TRBJ2-1	TGTGCCAGCAGATCCGGGGGGCCAGGTGAGCAGTTCTTC	CASRSGGPGEQFF
15	few	TRBD2	TRBV5-4	TRBJ2-7	TGTGCCAGCAGCCCTACTAGCGGGAGCGGTAACGAGCAGTACTTC	CASSPTSGSGNEQYF
15	many	TRBD2	TRBV24-1	TRBJ2-3	TGTGCCACCAGTGATGACGCGGGAGTAGGAGATACGCAGTATTTT	CATSDDAGVGDTQYF
12	many	NA	TRBV6-1	TRBJ1-2	TGTGCCAGCATGGGATCTAACTATGGCTACACCTTC	CASMGSNYGYTF
15	NA	NA	TRBV11-2	TRBJ2-7	TGTGCCAGCAGCTTAGAAGGGCGGTCATCCTACGAGCAGTACTTC	CASSLEGRSSYEQYF
16	many	TRBD2	TRBV12-3/TRBV12-4	TRBJ2-1	TGTGCCAGCAGTATAGAAAAAAGCGGGAAAGGCAATGAGCAGTTCTTC	CASSIEKSGKGNEQFF
15	many	TRBD2	TRBV30	TRBJ2-5	TGTGCCTGGACCGTAGCGGGAACCGACCAAGAGACCCAGTACTTC	CAWTVAGTDQETQYF
14	many	NA	TRBV18	TRBJ2-6	TGTGCCAGCTCACCAGGATCCGGGGCCAACGTCCTGACTTTC	CASSPGSGANVLTF
15	many	NA	TRBV5-1	TRBJ2-1	TGCGCCAGCAGCTTGGCAGGGACTTACTACAATGAGCAGTTCTTC	CASSLAGTYYNEQFF
16	many	TRBD1	TRBV24-1	TRBJ2-5	TGTGCCACCAGTGATTATCCTGACAGGGACCAAGAGACCCAGTACTTC	CATSDYPDRDQETQYF
13	many	NA	TRBV24-1	TRBJ1-1	TGTGCCACCAGGGAATCGGGGGCCACTGAAGCTTTCTTT	CATRESGATEAFF
14	many	NA	TRBV2	TRBJ1-2	TGTGCCAGCAGCATACGGGGGGCGGATTATGGCTACACCTTC	CASSIRGADYGYTF
17	few	TRBD1	TRBV5-4	TRBJ1-1	TGTGCCAGCAGCCTATCCGGGACAGGGGGCTCAGGCACTGAAGCTTTCTTT	CASSLSGTGGSGTEAFF
16	many	TRBD2	TRBV6-5	TRBJ2-1	TGTGCCAGCAGTTACCAGCGGGAGGGCCGGAGCAATGAGCAGTTCTTC	CASSYQREGRSNEQFF
13	once	NA	TRBV20-1	TRBJ2-7	TGCAGTACAAGGGCTACCTCCAGTTACGAGCAGTACTTC	CSTRATSSYEQYF